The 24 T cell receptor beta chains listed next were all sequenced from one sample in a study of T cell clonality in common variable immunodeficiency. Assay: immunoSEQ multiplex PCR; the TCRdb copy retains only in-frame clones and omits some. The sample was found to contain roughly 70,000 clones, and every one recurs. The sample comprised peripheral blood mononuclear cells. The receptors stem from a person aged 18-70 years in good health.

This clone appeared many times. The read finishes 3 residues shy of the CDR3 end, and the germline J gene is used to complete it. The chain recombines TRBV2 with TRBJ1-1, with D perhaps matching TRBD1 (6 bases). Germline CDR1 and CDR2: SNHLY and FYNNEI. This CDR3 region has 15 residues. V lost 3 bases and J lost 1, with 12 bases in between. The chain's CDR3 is CASSEFQGRNTEAFF. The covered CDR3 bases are TGTGCCAGCAGTGAGTTCCAGGGGCGGAACACTGAA.

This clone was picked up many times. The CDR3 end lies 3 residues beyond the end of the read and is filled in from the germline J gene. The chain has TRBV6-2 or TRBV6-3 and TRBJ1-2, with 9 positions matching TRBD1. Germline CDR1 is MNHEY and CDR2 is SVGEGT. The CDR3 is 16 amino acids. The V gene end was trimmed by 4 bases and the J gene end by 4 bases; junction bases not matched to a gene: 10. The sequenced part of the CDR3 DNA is TGTGCCAGCAGTTTGCCCGGGACAGGGATGCTCTATGGC. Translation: CASSLPGTGMLYG. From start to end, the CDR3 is CASSLPGTGMLYGYTF.

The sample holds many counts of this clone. The CDR3 region is CAISESSLGAERYTF. CDR3 DNA, as far as it was read: TGTGCCATCAGTGAGTCGAGTCTGGGTGCGGAGCGC. J is TRBJ1-2 and V is TRBV10-3; D unresolved. The read ends 3 residues before the CDR3 terminus; that terminus is restored from the germline J gene. The germline V gene encodes CDR1 ENHRY and CDR2 SYGVKD. The CDR3 has 15 amino acids.

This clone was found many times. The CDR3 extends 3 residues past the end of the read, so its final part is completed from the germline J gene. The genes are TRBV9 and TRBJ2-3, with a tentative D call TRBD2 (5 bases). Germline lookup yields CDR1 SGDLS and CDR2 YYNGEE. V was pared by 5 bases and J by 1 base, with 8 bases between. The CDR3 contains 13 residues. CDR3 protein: CASSEGGTDTQYF. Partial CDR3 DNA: TGTGCCAGCAGTGAGGGCGGCACAGATACG.

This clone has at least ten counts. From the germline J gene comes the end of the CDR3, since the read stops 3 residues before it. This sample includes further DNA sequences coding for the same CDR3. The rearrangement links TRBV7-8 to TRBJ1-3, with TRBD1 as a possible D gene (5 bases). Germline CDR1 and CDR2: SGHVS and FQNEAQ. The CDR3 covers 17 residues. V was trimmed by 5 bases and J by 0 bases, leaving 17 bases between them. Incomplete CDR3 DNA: TGTGCCAGCAGCCCGGACGGGGGGTTGGCCTCTGGAAACACC. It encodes CASSPDGGLASGNT. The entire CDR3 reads CASSPDGGLASGNTIYF.

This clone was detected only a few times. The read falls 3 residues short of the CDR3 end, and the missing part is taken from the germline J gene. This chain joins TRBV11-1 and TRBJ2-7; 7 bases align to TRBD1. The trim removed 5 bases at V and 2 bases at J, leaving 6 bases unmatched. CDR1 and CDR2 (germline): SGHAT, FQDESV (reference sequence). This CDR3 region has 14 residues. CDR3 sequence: CASSMPGQTYEQYF. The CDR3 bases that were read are TGTGCCAGCAGCATGCCGGGACAGACCTACGAG.

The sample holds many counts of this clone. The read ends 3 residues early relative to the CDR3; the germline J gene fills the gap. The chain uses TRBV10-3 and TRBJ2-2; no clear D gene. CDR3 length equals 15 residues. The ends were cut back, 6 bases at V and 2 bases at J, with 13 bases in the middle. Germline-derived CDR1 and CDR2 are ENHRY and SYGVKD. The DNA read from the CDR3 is TGTGCCATCAGCCCCACGGTGCTCAACACCGGGGAG. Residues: CAISPTVLNTGE. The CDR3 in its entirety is CAISPTVLNTGELFF.

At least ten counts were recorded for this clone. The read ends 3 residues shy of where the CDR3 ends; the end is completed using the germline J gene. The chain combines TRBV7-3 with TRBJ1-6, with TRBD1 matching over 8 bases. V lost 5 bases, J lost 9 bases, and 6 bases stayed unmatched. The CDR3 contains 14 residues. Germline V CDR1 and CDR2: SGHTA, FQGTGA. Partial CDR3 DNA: TGTGCCAGCAGCACTGGACAGGGACGTTCACCC. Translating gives CASSTGQGRSP. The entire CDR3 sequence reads CASSTGQGRSPLHF. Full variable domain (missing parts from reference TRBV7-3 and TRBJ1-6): GAGVSQTPSNKVTEKGKYVELRCDPISGHTALYWYRQSLGQGPEFLIYFQGTGAADDSGLPNDRFFAVRPEGSVSTLKIQRTERGDSAVYLCASSTGQGRSPLHFGNGTRLTVT.

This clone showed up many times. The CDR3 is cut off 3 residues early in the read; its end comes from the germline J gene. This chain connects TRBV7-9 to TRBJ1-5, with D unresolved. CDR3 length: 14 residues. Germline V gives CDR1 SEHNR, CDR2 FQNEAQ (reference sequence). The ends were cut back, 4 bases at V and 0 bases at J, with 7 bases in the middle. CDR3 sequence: CASSSPFSNQPQHF. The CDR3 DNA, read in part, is TGTGCCAGCAGCTCCCCTTTTAGCAATCAGCCC.

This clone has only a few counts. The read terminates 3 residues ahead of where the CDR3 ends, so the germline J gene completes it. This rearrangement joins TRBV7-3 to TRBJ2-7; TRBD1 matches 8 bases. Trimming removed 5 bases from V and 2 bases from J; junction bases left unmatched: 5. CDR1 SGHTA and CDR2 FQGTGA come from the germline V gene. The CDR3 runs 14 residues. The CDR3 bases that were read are TGTGCCAGCAGCCCAGGACAGGGAGCCTACGAG. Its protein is CASSPGQGAYE. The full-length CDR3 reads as CASSPGQGAYEQYF.

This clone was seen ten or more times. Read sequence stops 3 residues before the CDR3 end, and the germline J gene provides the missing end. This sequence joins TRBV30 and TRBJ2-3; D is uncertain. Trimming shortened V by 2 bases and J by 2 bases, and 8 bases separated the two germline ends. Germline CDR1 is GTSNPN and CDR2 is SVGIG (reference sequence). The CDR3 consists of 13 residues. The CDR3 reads CAWSQGYTDTQYF. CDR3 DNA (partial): TGTGCCTGGAGTCAAGGGTACACAGATACG.

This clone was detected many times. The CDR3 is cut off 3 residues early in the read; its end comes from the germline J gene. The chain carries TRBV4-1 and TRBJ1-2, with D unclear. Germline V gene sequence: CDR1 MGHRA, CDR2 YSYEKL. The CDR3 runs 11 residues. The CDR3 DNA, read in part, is TGCGCCAGCAGCCAAGAAAATCAC. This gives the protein CASSQENH. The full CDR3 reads CASSQENHYTF.

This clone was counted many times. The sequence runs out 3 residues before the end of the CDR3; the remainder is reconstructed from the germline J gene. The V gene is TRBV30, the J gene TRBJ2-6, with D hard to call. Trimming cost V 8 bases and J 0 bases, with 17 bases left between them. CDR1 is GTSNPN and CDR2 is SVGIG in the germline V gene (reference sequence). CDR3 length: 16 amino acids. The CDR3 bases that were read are TGTGCCCACACAACAGACCTCAACTCTGGGGCCAACGTC. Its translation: CAHTTDLNSGANV. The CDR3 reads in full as CAHTTDLNSGANVLTF.

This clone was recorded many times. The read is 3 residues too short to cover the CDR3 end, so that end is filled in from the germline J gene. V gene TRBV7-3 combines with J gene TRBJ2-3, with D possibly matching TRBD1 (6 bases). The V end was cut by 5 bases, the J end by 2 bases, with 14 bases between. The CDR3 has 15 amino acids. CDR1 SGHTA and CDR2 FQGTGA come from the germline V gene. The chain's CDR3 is CASSLRGMSTDTQYF. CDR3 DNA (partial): TGTGCCAGCAGCCTCAGGGGAATGTCCACAGATACG.

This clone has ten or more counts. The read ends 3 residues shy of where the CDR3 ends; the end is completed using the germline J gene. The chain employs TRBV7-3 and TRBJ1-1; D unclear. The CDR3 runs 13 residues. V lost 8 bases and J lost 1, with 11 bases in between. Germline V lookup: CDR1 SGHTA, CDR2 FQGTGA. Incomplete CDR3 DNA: TGTGCCAGCTTGCGGCAGCCGAACACTGAA. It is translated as CASLRQPNTE. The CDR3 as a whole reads CASLRQPNTEAFF. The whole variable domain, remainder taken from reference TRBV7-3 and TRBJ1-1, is GAGVSQTPSNKVTEKGKYVELRCDPISGHTALYWYRQSLGQGPEFLIYFQGTGAADDSGLPNDRFFAVRPEGSVSTLKIQRTERGDSAVYLCASLRQPNTEAFFGQGTRLTVV.

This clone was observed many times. The CDR3 loop is CSASEGGRFNSPLHF. Partial CDR3 DNA: TGCAGTGCTAGTGAAGGGGGCAGATTCAATTCACCC. The gene calls are TRBV20-1 and TRBJ1-6, with TRBD1 matching over 7 bases. The read stops 3 residues short of the end of the CDR3; the missing end is completed from the germline J gene. There are 15 residues in the CDR3. Per the germline V gene, CDR1 is DFQATT and CDR2 is SNEGSKA (reference sequence). J gave up 7 bases and V 3 bases, and 9 bases lay outside the gene matches.

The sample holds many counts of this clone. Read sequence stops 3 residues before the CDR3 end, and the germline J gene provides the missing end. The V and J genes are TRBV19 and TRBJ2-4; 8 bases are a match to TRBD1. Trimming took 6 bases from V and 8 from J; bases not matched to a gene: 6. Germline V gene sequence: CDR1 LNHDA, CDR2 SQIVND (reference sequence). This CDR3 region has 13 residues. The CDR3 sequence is CASRTGTGDIQYF. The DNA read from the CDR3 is TGTGCCAGTAGGACAGGGACAGGCGACATT.

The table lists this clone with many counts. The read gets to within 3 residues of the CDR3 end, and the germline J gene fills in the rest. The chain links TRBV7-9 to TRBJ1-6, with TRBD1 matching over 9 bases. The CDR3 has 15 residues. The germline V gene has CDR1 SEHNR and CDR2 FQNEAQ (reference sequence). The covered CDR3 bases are TGTGCCAGCAGCTCGGACAGGGGCCCCATGGGAACC. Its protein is CASSSDRGPMGT. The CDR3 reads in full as CASSSDRGPMGTLHF. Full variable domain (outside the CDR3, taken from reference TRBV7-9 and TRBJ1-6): DTGVSQNPRHKITKRGQNVTFRCDPISEHNRLYWYRQTLGQGPEFLTYFQNEAQLEKSRLLSDRFSAERPKGSFSTLEIQRTEQGDSAMYLCASSSDRGPMGTLHFGNGTRLTVT.

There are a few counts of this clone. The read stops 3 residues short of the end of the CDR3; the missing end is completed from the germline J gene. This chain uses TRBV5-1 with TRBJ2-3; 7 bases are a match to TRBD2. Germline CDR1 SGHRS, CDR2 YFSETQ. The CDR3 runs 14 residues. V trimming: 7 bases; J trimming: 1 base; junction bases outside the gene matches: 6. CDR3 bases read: TGCGCCAGCCGTCGGGGGGAGGGCACAGATACG. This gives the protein CASRRGEGTDT. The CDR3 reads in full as CASRRGEGTDTQYF.

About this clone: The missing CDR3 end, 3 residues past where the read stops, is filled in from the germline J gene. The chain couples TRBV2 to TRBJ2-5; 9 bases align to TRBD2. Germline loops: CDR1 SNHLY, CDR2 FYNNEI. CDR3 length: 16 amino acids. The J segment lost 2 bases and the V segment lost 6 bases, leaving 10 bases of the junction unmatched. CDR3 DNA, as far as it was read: TGTGCCAGCAGGAAGGGACTAGCAGGGCTTCAAGAGACC. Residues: CASRKGLAGLQET. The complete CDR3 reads CASRKGLAGLQETQYF.

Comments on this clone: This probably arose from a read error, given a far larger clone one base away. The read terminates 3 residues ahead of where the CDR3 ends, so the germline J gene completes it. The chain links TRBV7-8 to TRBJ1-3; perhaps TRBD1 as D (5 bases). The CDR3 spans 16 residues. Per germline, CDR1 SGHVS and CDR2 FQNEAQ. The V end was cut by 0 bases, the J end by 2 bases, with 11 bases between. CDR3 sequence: CASSLAPPGPGNTIYF. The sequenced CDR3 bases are TGTGCCAGCAGCTTAGCCCCTCCAGGGCCTGGAAACACC. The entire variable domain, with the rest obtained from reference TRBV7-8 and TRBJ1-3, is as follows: GAGVSQSPRYKVAKRGQDVALRCDPISGHVSLFWYQQALGQGPEFLTYFQNEAQLDKSGLPSDRFFAERPEGSVSTLKIQRTQQEDSAVYLCASSLAPPGPGNTIYFGEGSWLTVV.

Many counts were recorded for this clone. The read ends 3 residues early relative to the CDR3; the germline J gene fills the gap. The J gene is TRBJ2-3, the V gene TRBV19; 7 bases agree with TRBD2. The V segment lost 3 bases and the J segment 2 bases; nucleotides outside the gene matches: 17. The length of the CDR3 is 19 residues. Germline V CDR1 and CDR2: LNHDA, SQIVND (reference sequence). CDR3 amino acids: CASSMQRGPGAGYTDTQYF. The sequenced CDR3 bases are TGTGCCAGTAGTATGCAGAGGGGCCCGGGAGCGGGATACACAGATACG.

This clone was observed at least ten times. CDR3 bases read: TGTGCCAGCAGCTTAACCCACAGGGCTGATGGC. Translation gives CASSLTHRADG. The full CDR3 sequence reads CASSLTHRADGYTF. The chain uses TRBV7-3 and TRBJ1-2, with D possibly matching TRBD1 (6 bases). The read falls 3 residues short of the CDR3 end, and the missing part is taken from the germline J gene. The CDR3 consists of 14 residues. Germline CDR1 and CDR2: SGHTA and FQGTGA. Trimming removed 0 bases at V and 6 bases at J, with 11 bases between.

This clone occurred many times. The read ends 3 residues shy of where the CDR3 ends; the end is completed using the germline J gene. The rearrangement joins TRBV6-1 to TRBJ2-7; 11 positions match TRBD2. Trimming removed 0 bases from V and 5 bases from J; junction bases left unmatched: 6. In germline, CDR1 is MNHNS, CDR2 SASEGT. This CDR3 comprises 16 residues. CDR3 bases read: TGTGCCAGCAGTGAAGCGCATACTAGCGGGAGAAACGAG. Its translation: CASSEAHTSGRNE. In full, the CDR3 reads CASSEAHTSGRNEQYF.